This TCR beta chain was sequenced for a study of shared clonotypes between healthy human individuals. Overall study findings and caveats: Generally, estimated richness proved larger in naive subsets than it did in memory subsets. Among a handful of donors, 4.5% to 5.5% of naive CD4 clonotypes were found in common.

Regarding this clone: No antigen is known for it.

Germline V gives CDR1 MGHRA, CDR2 YSYEKL. The V and J ends lost 1 base and 0 bases, in that order; junction bases with no gene match: 6. The CDR3 runs to 17 residues. Donors comprised healthy HIV-negative adults lacking recent acute infections or vaccinations. The run depth of the assay was deep. The assay was immunoSEQ multiplex PCR, and TCRdb's table has in-frame clones only and misses some. This table holds 2 million or so clones, 85% to 95% found once. The source of this sequence is a man younger than 30 in good health. The source material was naive CD4+ T cells sorted from blood. Subset in this sample: CD45RA+ positively selected. J is TRBJ2-7 and V is TRBV4-1; 10 positions agree with TRBD2. This chain's CDR3 is CASSQGLAGVNSYEQYF. In DNA form, the CDR3 reads TGCGCCAGCAGCCAAGGGCTAGCGGGAGTGAACTCCTACGAGCAGTACTTC.